The entry that follows covers one T cell receptor beta chain sequence. What it binds is not known. This sample is drawn from a study of T cells after yellow fever vaccination. General study results and limits: Abundant clonotypes from the bulk population could contaminate FACS-sorted repertoires.

The germline V gene has CDR1 SGHKS and CDR2 YYEKEE (reference sequence). Germline trimming cut 2 bases from V and 9 bases from J; bases unmatched to any gene: 12. The CDR3 sequence is 16 residues long. The study made its TCR cDNA through 5'RACE template switching. That step introduced a universal primer site along with UMIs. Using its own MiXCR run on the 5' RACE reads, TCRdb lists one record per CDR3 protein. The sample yields 200,000 to 250,000 distinct CDR3 sequences, about 7.1% seen once. This TCR was recovered from a man aged 30 to 45 who received the YFV17D yellow fever vaccine. The chain carries TRBV5-5 and TRBJ2-1; 9 bases line up with TRBD2. This specimen consisted of CD4+ T cells sorted from PBMCs, obtained 15 days after the yellow fever booster vaccination. The CDR3 region has the DNA TGTGCCAGCAGCTTTATAGCGGGAGAATCTTCGAGTGAGCAGTTCTTC. Its protein is CASSFIAGESSSEQFF.